The rows below give T cell receptor beta chains drawn from one sample of a study of regulatory T cells in long-lasting Graves disease. A single record per CDR3 protein comes from TCRdb applying MiXCR to the multiplex PCR reads. The table shows roughly 700,000 distinct CDR3 sequences, with 30% occurring only once. Sequencing used peripheral blood mononuclear cells (PBMCs), obtained when the disease was refractory, from a patient treated with antithyroid drugs. The receptors stem from a female donor with Graves disease. The CDR3 runs from the conserved cysteine through the conserved F or W. Fields, in order: D gene, clone size, J gene, V gene, CDR3 DNA, CDR3 protein. A D gene is named only where the DNA matches it firmly. Where a row states a size, it is once, few, many or the class of an expanded clone; other rows omit it.

NA,NA,TRBJ2-5,TRBV20-1,TGCAGTGGGTCAGCCGAAGAGACCCAGTACTTC,CSGSAEETQYF
NA,many,TRBJ2-5,TRBV12-3/TRBV12-4,TGTGCCAGCAGTTTAGTCTTGGAGACCCAGTACTTC,CASSLVLETQYF
TRBD2,many,TRBJ2-7,TRBV11-2,TGTGCCAGCAGCTCCCAAAGGGGTAGCGGGAGTTACGAGCAGTACTTC,CASSSQRGSGSYEQYF
NA,few,TRBJ1-2,TRBV10-2,TGCGCCAGCAGGGGGACGGAGCCCCATGGCTACACCTTC,CASRGTEPHGYTF
NA,NA,TRBJ2-7,TRBV7-9,TGTGCCAGCAGCTTAAGCAGGGGCGACGAGCAGTACTTC,CASSLSRGDEQYF
NA,few,TRBJ1-1,TRBV29-1,TGCAGCGTTATGGGCAGATTGAACACTGAAGCTTTCTTT,CSVMGRLNTEAFF
TRBD1,many,TRBJ1-5,TRBV28,TGTGCCAGCAGCTCAAGACAGGGGAGTCAGCCCCAGCATTTT,CASSSRQGSQPQHF
NA,few,TRBJ1-4,TRBV19,TGTGCCAGTAGTTCTCGTGGTGGCAGGGAGAAACTGTTTTTT,CASSSRGGREKLFF
NA,NA,TRBJ1-5,TRBV2,TGTGCCAGCAGTGGATTCCCGGACAGACATCAGCCCCAGCATTTT,CASSGFPDRHQPQHF
NA,few,TRBJ2-2,TRBV6-2/TRBV6-3,TGTGCCAGCAGTGAAGGGTTAAACACCGGGGAGCTGTTTTTT,CASSEGLNTGELFF
NA,many,TRBJ1-1,TRBV12-3/TRBV12-4,TGTGCCAGCAGTTTAACATACACTGAAGCTTTCTTT,CASSLTYTEAFF
NA,NA,TRBJ1-6,TRBV2,TGTGCCAGCAGTGAAGGCCCCCGGAGCTCCTATAATTCACCCCTCCACTTT,CASSEGPRSSYNSPLHF
NA,once,TRBJ2-5,TRBV5-1,TGCGCCAGCAAGGCGGGGACACTAGTCCAAGAGACCCAGTACTTC,CASKAGTLVQETQYF
NA,NA,TRBJ1-2,TRBV7-6,TGTGCCAGCAGCTTAGTGGTTAACTATGGCTACACCTTC,CASSLVVNYGYTF
NA,few,TRBJ2-7,TRBV5-1,TGCGCCAGCAGCTTGCTACATTCAGGGGAGCAGTACTTC,CASSLLHSGEQYF
NA,NA,TRBJ1-2,TRBV20-1,TGCAGTGCTAGAGGGTTAAGTGGCCATGGCTACACCTTC,CSARGLSGHGYTF
NA,many,TRBJ1-1,TRBV28,TGTGCCAGCAGGTACAGGGTTGTCACTGAAGCTTTCTTT,CASRYRVVTEAFF
TRBD1,NA,TRBJ1-1,TRBV29-1,TGCAGCGCCCCCGGGACAGCGAGGAGCACTGAAGCTTTCTTT,CSAPGTARSTEAFF
NA,NA,TRBJ1-3,TRBV29-1,TGCAGCGTTGAAACGGGGATCTCTGGAAACACCATATATTTT,CSVETGISGNTIYF
TRBD2,NA,TRBJ2-7,TRBV5-1,TGCGCCAGCAGCTTACTAGCGGAATACTACGAGCAGTACTTC,CASSLLAEYYEQYF
TRBD1,NA,TRBJ1-4,TRBV14,TGTGCCAGCAGCCAAGGTTTCGGGACAGTTAATGAAAAACTGTTTTTT,CASSQGFGTVNEKLFF
TRBD1,NA,TRBJ1-1,TRBV19,TGTGCCAGTAATCCACAGGGGGCAAACACTGAAGCTTTCTTT,CASNPQGANTEAFF
NA,many,TRBJ1-2,TRBV28,TGTGCCAGCAGTTTAAGGCTGGGGTATGGCTACACCTTC,CASSLRLGYGYTF
NA,few,TRBJ1-4,TRBV7-2,TGTGCCAGCAGCTTAGTAGGGTTCGATGAAAAACTGTTTTTT,CASSLVGFDEKLFF
NA,NA,TRBJ2-7,TRBV6-1,TGTGCCAGCAGTGAATCGTCGGGACAAGGGTGGGAGCAGTACTTC,CASSESSGQGWEQYF
TRBD1,NA,TRBJ1-2,TRBV19,TGTGCCAGTACCGATACCGGGACAGGCATCTATGGCTACACCTTC,CASTDTGTGIYGYTF
TRBD1,NA,TRBJ1-1,TRBV5-1,TGCGCCAGCAGCCTCGGGACAGGGGGACGGGACACTGAAGCTTTCTTT,CASSLGTGGRDTEAFF
TRBD1,many,TRBJ2-7,TRBV12-3/TRBV12-4,TGTGCCAGCAGTTTGGACAGGGGACCTCCCTACGAGCAGTACTTC,CASSLDRGPPYEQYF
NA,many,TRBJ2-7,TRBV27,TGTGCCAGCAGTTTATCCTGGGGTCAGAGCTCCTACGAGCAGTACTTC,CASSLSWGQSSYEQYF
TRBD2,NA,TRBJ2-7,TRBV20-1,TGCAGTGCCGAAGGTCCGTGGGGGTCGACTAGCGGGAGTAACGAGCAGTACTTC,CSAEGPWGSTSGSNEQYF
NA,NA,TRBJ2-4,TRBV7-9,TGTGCCAGCAGCTTGGGGGGCCAGAAATACATTCAGTACTTC,CASSLGGQKYIQYF
TRBD1,NA,TRBJ2-6,TRBV5-1,TGCGCCAGCACACCGGGACAGGGGGCGTCTGGGGCCAACGTCCTGACTTTC,CASTPGQGASGANVLTF
TRBD1,few,TRBJ2-7,TRBV20-1,TGCAGTGCTTACGCGACAGGTGGACAGGGACACTACGAGCAGTACTTC,CSAYATGGQGHYEQYF
TRBD1,NA,TRBJ1-6,TRBV7-8,TGTGCCAGCAGCTTAGTTTGGGACAGGAGTAGCTCCTATAATTCACCCCTCCACTTT,CASSLVWDRSSSYNSPLHF
TRBD1,NA,TRBJ1-6,TRBV13,TGTGCCAGCAGCTTACCGGGACAGGGAATAGTACCCCTCCACTTT,CASSLPGQGIVPLHF
TRBD1,many,TRBJ2-7,TRBV28,TGTGCCAGCAGTTTGGGACAGGGAGGGATATACGAGCAGTACTTC,CASSLGQGGIYEQYF
TRBD2,many,TRBJ2-7,TRBV3-1,TGTGCCAGCAGCCAGGGACTAGCGGTCTACGAGCAGTACTTC,CASSQGLAVYEQYF
NA,NA,TRBJ1-1,TRBV6-1,TGTGCCAGCAAACGACAAATAAGTCCGGACACTGAAGCTTTCTTT,CASKRQISPDTEAFF
TRBD1,NA,TRBJ1-4,TRBV30,TGTGCCTGGAGACCCTGGGGACAGGGAAATGAAAAACTGTTTTTT,CAWRPWGQGNEKLFF
NA,few,TRBJ1-1,TRBV6-5,TGTGCCAGCAGTTACTCGGTACAGACGAACACTGAAGCTTTCTTT,CASSYSVQTNTEAFF
TRBD1,NA,TRBJ1-1,TRBV5-1,TGCGCCAGCAGTATAAACAGGGGCATGGAAGCTTTCTTT,CASSINRGMEAFF
TRBD1,NA,TRBJ1-1,TRBV7-9,TGTGCCAGCAGCCCCCCGGGACAGGGGGAGTTCACTGAAGCTTTCTTT,CASSPPGQGEFTEAFF
NA,NA,TRBJ1-1,TRBV5-5,TGTGCCAGCAGCCTCCTCCCGGGACAATTGAACACTGAAGCTTTCTTT,CASSLLPGQLNTEAFF
TRBD1,NA,TRBJ2-2,TRBV25-1,TGTGCCAGCAGTGGGAAGACAGGGGGCACCGGGGAGCTGTTTTTT,CASSGKTGGTGELFF
NA,NA,TRBJ1-5,TRBV5-5,TGTGCCAGCAGCTTGGGGAGTAGGGGCGATCAGCCCCAGCATTTT,CASSLGSRGDQPQHF
NA,NA,TRBJ1-5,TRBV27,TGTGCCAGCAGTCCCTTCGGGGGTATTCAGCCCCAGCATTTT,CASSPFGGIQPQHF
NA,NA,TRBJ2-7,TRBV3-1,TGTGCCAGCAGCCAAGACTTCACCCCCAGGTACGAGCAGTACTTC,CASSQDFTPRYEQYF
NA,NA,TRBJ1-1,TRBV27,TGTGCCACCAGAACCGCCGACACTGAAGCTTTCTTT,CATRTADTEAFF
NA,many,TRBJ2-5,TRBV2,TGTGCCAGCAGCTTAGGTGGAGGCAGGGCAGAGACCCAGTACTTC,CASSLGGGRAETQYF
NA,many,TRBJ2-5,TRBV3-1,TGTGCCAGCAGCCACGGTGAGACCCAGTACTTC,CASSHGETQYF
TRBD1,many,TRBJ1-2,TRBV2,TGTGCCAGCAGTGAGGTACAGGGGGACTATGGCTACACCTTC,CASSEVQGDYGYTF
TRBD1,many,TRBJ2-7,TRBV6-4,TGTGCCAGCAGTGACCCCCGACAGGGGGCGACCCACTCAGCCATGCCCTACGAGCAGTACTTC,CASSDPRQGATHSAMPYEQYF
NA,NA,TRBJ2-2,TRBV19,TGTGCCAGCCAGAAGGGGGACTACACCGGGGAGCTGTTTTTT,CASQKGDYTGELFF
NA,NA,TRBJ2-5,TRBV7-2,TGTGCCAGCAGCGACGGGCAGAGTCAAGAGACCCAGTACTTC,CASSDGQSQETQYF
TRBD2,NA,TRBJ2-2,TRBV2,TGTGCCAGCAGTCCTTCAGGACGCGGGGGGTACACCGGGGAGCTGTTTTTT,CASSPSGRGGYTGELFF
NA,many,TRBJ2-7,TRBV12-3/TRBV12-4,TGTGCCAGCAGTTTGGAGTACTACGAGCAGTACTTC,CASSLEYYEQYF
NA,NA,TRBJ1-1,TRBV30,TGTGCCTGGAGTCGGGAAACAAGGGCTTTCTTT,CAWSRETRAFF